The entry below gives a single T cell receptor (beta chain) sequence along with its context. The method was immunoSEQ multiplex PCR; TCRdb's version includes in-frame clones alone and lacks a portion of them. The sample contains about 350,000 clones, about 88% of which appear only once. The entry originates in a study of Ad26.COV2.S vaccination and SARS-CoV-2 variants. Stated treatment: 19 received Ad26.COV2.S at low or high dose, single or two shots; about 5 received placebo; per-sample allocation not given. Specimens were obtained on day 63 following the first vaccine or placebo injection. There are 11 residues in the CDR3. The V and J ends lost 1 base and 5 bases respectively, with 3 bases between them. The germline V gene has CDR1 DFQATT and CDR2 SNEGSKA (reference sequence).

This receptor was taken from a person aged 18-60 years who received the Ad26.COV2.S COVID-19 vaccine or a placebo. Specimen: peripheral blood, collected in a trial of Ad26.COV2.S vaccine versus placebo. This rearrangement joins TRBV20-1 to TRBJ2-1, with D unclear. CDR3 loop: CSARGNNEQFF. The CDR3 nucleotides are TGCAGTGCTAGAGGAAACAATGAGCAGTTCTTC.